The clone carrying this T cell receptor beta chain appeared a few times. The junction and the germline gene differ at one end; a read error may be behind it. This CDR3 is built from 13 residues. The germline gives CDR1 ENHRY, CDR2 SYGVKD. A duration under 3 months, NOSPECS ≥4, CAS ≥3 and moderate-to-severe activity characterized the donors with ophthalmopathy. The entry originates in a study of Graves' ophthalmopathy and Graves' hyperthyroidism. RNA transcripts served as template for amplifying TCR beta CDR3 sequences. Investigators did first-round RT-PCR with HTBI primers, then second-round multiplex PCR. TCRdb re-derived calls from the multiplex PCR reads in MiXCR, one entry per CDR3 protein. This table has about 740,000 distinct CDR3 sequences, 40% appearing once.

The chain combines TRBV10-3 with TRBJ1-1; D is ambiguous. Source material: peripheral blood. The sequence came from an adult man with Graves' ophthalmopathy. The CDR3 DNA reads as TGTGCCAGCAGTTATCTTCGTGGTGTTGAAGCTTTCTTT. Amino acid sequence: CASSYLRGVEAFF.